Presented here are 9 T cell receptor beta chains from one specimen sequenced in a study of blood T cell repertoires in COVID-19 (dated by TCRdb to about 2020). Library generation was performed with the immunoSEQ multiplex PCR assay. Drawn from immuneACCESS, this table holds only the in-frame rearrangements with V and J called that TCRdb kept. Clones are partly lost; checked studies trace under half to an unresolved V gene and leave the rest unexplained. Recorded for this sample are roughly 250,000 clones; 83% of them occurred a single time. The ten largest clones add up to approximately 9% of the sample. The material sequenced was peripheral blood. The receptors here all came from a man in his forties or fifties with active or convalescent COVID-19.

This clone was seen more than once but under ten times. The chain has TRBV15 and TRBJ1-1; D is unclear. CDR1 LNHNV and CDR2 YYDKDF come from the germline V gene (reference sequence). This CDR3 spans 11 amino acids. Trimming pared 5 bases from V and 7 bases from J, leaving 8 bases between. The CDR3 loop reads CATSLEGEAFF. The CDR3 DNA is TGTGCCACCAGCTTAGAGGGTGAAGCTTTCTTT.

V is TRBV20-1 and J is TRBJ1-2; 7 bases line up with TRBD1. The V gene's germline CDR1 is DFQATT and CDR2 SNEGSKA (reference sequence). V lost 3 bases, J lost 3 bases, and 13 bases stayed unmatched. The CDR3 is made up of 16 amino acids. CDR3 DNA sequence: TGCAGTGCTAGTAGGCCCAGGGGGTCTACCTACTATGGCTACACCTTC. It translates to CSASRPRGSTYYGYTF.

The chain links TRBV10-2 to TRBJ2-5, with TRBD2 matching 11 bases. The CDR3 has 14 amino acids. Trimming cost V 6 bases and J 4 bases; bases outside gene matches: 4. Germline V gene sequence: CDR1 WSHSY, CDR2 SAAADI. The CDR3 DNA reads as TGCGCCAGCAGCACTAGCGGGGGTAGAGAGACCCAGTACTTC. Amino acids: CASSTSGGRETQYF.

The J gene is TRBJ1-1, the V gene TRBV6-5, with TRBD1 as a possible D gene (6 bases). The V gene's germline CDR1 is MNHEY and CDR2 SVGAGI. Trimming shortened V by 1 base and J by 1 base, and 10 bases separated the two germline ends. The CDR3 is 15 amino acids. The CDR3 loop is CASSYYDRRNTEAFF. The CDR3 bases are TGTGCCAGCAGTTACTATGACAGGAGGAACACTGAAGCTTTCTTT.

J is TRBJ2-3 and V is TRBV10-2; 8 nucleotides line up with TRBD1. CDR1 WSHSY and CDR2 SAAADI come from the germline V gene. The ends lost 2 bases at V and 8 bases at J; junction bases unmatched: 9. There are 15 residues in the CDR3. In DNA form, the CDR3 reads TGCGCCAGCAGTGAGGAAGGACAGGGAAGGGGTACGCAGTATTTT. Protein product: CASSEEGQGRGTQYF.

The chain uses TRBV5-1 and TRBJ2-2, with D hard to call. The CDR3 loop spans 15 amino acids. Germline V gene lookup returns CDR1 SGHRS and CDR2 YFSETQ. V gave up 4 bases and J gave up 2 bases, with 12 bases separating them. The CDR3 sequence: CASSLPTTNTGELFF. The CDR3 DNA is TGCGCCAGCAGCCTCCCGACAACTAACACCGGGGAGCTGTTTTTT.

This clone was picked up a small number of times. The chain is built from TRBV4-3 and TRBJ2-3; no reliable D call. The CDR3 has 14 amino acids. The ends were cut back, 1 base at V and 2 bases at J, with 7 bases in the middle. Germline-derived CDR1 and CDR2 are LGHNA and YSLEER. For the CDR3, the DNA is TGCGCCAGCAGCCAAGGTCCAAACACAGATACGCAGTATTTT. This gives the protein CASSQGPNTDTQYF.

The chain couples TRBV5-6 to TRBJ1-4; 7 bases are a match to TRBD1. The germline gives CDR1 SGHDT, CDR2 YYEEEE. V lost 1 base to trimming and J lost 7 bases; unmatched junction nucleotides: 4. The CDR3 covers 14 residues. The CDR3 reads CASSLRQGTEKLFF. The CDR3 nucleotides read TGTGCCAGCAGCTTGCGACAGGGCACTGAAAAACTGTTTTTT.

The CDR3 coding sequence is TGTGCCAGCAGCGTAGGGGGCGAGGCGTGGTCACCCCTCCACTTT. As protein: CASSVGGEAWSPLHF. The chain recombines TRBV9 with TRBJ1-6; a possible D gene is TRBD1 (5 bases). Germline V gene lookup returns CDR1 SGDLS and CDR2 YYNGEE. Trimming shortened V by 0 bases and J by 10 bases, and 14 bases separated the two germline ends. The CDR3 totals 15 residues.